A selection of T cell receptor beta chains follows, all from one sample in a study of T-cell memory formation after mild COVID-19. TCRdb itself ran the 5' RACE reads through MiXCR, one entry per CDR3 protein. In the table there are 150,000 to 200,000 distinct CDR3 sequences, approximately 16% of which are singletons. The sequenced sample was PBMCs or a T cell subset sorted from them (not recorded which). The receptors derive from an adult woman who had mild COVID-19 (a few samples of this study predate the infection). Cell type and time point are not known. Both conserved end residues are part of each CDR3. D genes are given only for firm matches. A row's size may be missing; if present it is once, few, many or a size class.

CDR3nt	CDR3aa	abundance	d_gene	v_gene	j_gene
TGCGCCAGCAGCGGGGGGAATACGCAGTATTTT	CASSGGNTQYF	many	.	TRBV5-1	TRBJ2-3
TGTGCCAGCAGCAACGCTCTCGGGCCCGCCTACGAGCAGTACTTC	CASSNALGPAYEQYF	.	.	TRBV7-2	TRBJ2-7
TGCGCCAGCAGACTAGCGGGTAGCTCCTACAATGAGCAGTTCTTC	CASRLAGSSYNEQFF	many	TRBD2	TRBV5-1	TRBJ2-1
TGCGCCAGCAGCCACCTGGACAGGATTAATCAGCCCCAGCATTTT	CASSHLDRINQPQHF	.	TRBD1	TRBV4-1	TRBJ1-5
TGTGCCAGCAGCCCGAGGGAAAGCCTCTCCTACGAGCAGTACTTC	CASSPRESLSYEQYF	.	.	TRBV3-1	TRBJ2-7
TGTGCCAGCAGTTTAAGGGGGACTAGCGGGATATATGAGCAGTTCTTC	CASSLRGTSGIYEQFF	few	TRBD2	TRBV27	TRBJ2-1
TGTGCCAGCAGCTTTGACTCCCCGCGGGAGACCCAGTACTTC	CASSFDSPRETQYF	.	.	TRBV5-4	TRBJ2-5
TGCAGTGCCAGAAATAGCGGGAGGGCCGGAGAGACCCAGTACTTC	CSARNSGRAGETQYF	few	TRBD2	TRBV20-1	TRBJ2-5
TGTGCCAGCGATGCGTGGGGCGAGCAGTTCTTC	CASDAWGEQFF	.	.	TRBV6-2/TRBV6-3	TRBJ2-1
TGCGCCAGCAGCCAAGGTCAGATCAAACAGGGACTGTACAATGAGCAGTTCTTC	CASSQGQIKQGLYNEQFF	few	.	TRBV4-1	TRBJ2-1
TGTGCCAGCAGTGAAGGGGTCGGGGGCTCCTACGAGCAGTACTTC	CASSEGVGGSYEQYF	.	.	TRBV6-1	TRBJ2-7
TGTGCCAGCACCCCTAGCCTCACCGGGGAGCTGTTTTTT	CASTPSLTGELFF	few	.	TRBV6-5	TRBJ2-2
TGCGCCAGCAGCTTGGCGCAGGGATTGAACACTGAAGCTTTCTTT	CASSLAQGLNTEAFF	few	.	TRBV5-1	TRBJ1-1
TGCGCCAGCAGCGGAAGCGGGAGTTCGTACAATGAGCAGTTCTTC	CASSGSGSSYNEQFF	.	TRBD2	TRBV5-1	TRBJ2-1
TGTGCCAGCAGCTTAATTGGGGGAGTGGGCGATGAGCAGTTCTTC	CASSLIGGVGDEQFF	many	.	TRBV11-2	TRBJ2-1
TGCAGCGTACCGGGGGGGGGCAGTGCCCTGACGCAGTATTTT	CSVPGGGSALTQYF	few	TRBD2	TRBV29-1	TRBJ2-3
TGTGCCAGCCACCCGGGCCGGAGGGGAACCGGGGAGCTGTTTTTT	CASHPGRRGTGELFF	.	.	TRBV19	TRBJ2-2
TGCGCCAGCAGCTTGGATAAATTACCGGGGACTGAAGCTTTCTTT	CASSLDKLPGTEAFF	.	.	TRBV5-1	TRBJ1-1
TGCAGCGTTGAACTTGGGGCCACATACACTGAAGCTTTCTTT	CSVELGATYTEAFF	few	.	TRBV29-1	TRBJ1-1
TGCAGTGCTATGGGGGGGAGGGTTCCCTACGAGCAGTACTTC	CSAMGGRVPYEQYF	.	TRBD2	TRBV20-1	TRBJ2-7
TGTGCCAGCAGTCTACAGGGATCAAACACTGAAGCTTTCTTT	CASSLQGSNTEAFF	once	.	TRBV7-9	TRBJ1-1
TGCAGCGTTTTTATGGGCGGGGTACGAGAGACCCAGTACTTC	CSVFMGGVRETQYF	many	.	TRBV29-1	TRBJ2-5
TGCGCCAGCGAGTTCACCCCAGGGTCAGGGGCCAACGTCCTGACTTTC	CASEFTPGSGANVLTF	.	.	TRBV5-1	TRBJ2-6
TGCGCCAGCAGCTTGGGGGCCTACGAGCAGTACTTC	CASSLGAYEQYF	many	.	TRBV5-1	TRBJ2-7
TGCAGTGCTGTTGGGCAGGACCACAGGCTCTCGATCGAGCAGTACTTC	CSAVGQDHRLSIEQYF	few	.	TRBV20-1	TRBJ2-7
TGTGCCAGCAGTTACCGAGGACAGGGGGCAACCGGGGAGCTGTTTTTT	CASSYRGQGATGELFF	few	TRBD1	TRBV6-5	TRBJ2-2
TGTGCCAGCAGTTTAGGGACTAGTAGCTATGAGCAGTTCTTC	CASSLGTSSYEQFF	many	TRBD2	TRBV12-3/TRBV12-4	TRBJ2-1
TGCAGCGTTACTAGCGGGAGTTACGAGCAGTACTTC	CSVTSGSYEQYF	.	TRBD2	TRBV29-1	TRBJ2-7
TGTGCCAGCAGTGACTCGGGGGGCACTGAAGCTTTCTTT	CASSDSGGTEAFF	few	.	TRBV6-4	TRBJ1-1
TGTGCCACCAGTGCGGGAGGGTTTGGGGCCAACGTCCTGACTTTC	CATSAGGFGANVLTF	.	TRBD2	TRBV24-1	TRBJ2-6
TGTGCCAGCAGCTATTCCGGGACAGGGGTCGATCAGCCCCAGCATTTT	CASSYSGTGVDQPQHF	.	TRBD1	TRBV5-5	TRBJ1-5
TGTGCCAGCATGCGGACAGGGGGTGACTACGAGCAGTACTTC	CASMRTGGDYEQYF	.	TRBD1	TRBV6-1	TRBJ2-7
TGTGCCAGCAGCTTGGGCGTGGCTACCTTAGAGACCCAGTACTTC	CASSLGVATLETQYF	.	.	TRBV5-5	TRBJ2-5
TGTGCCAGCAGTAATAGTGGTGGGACAACCCCCGGGGAGCTGTTTTTT	CASSNSGGTTPGELFF	few	.	TRBV6-5	TRBJ2-2
TGTGCCAGCAGTACCCCGGCGACAGATACGCAGTATTTT	CASSTPATDTQYF	.	.	TRBV6-2/TRBV6-3	TRBJ2-3
TGTGCCAGCAGTGAGGACAGGGCGAGGGGAAACACCATATATTTT	CASSEDRARGNTIYF	few	TRBD1	TRBV6-5	TRBJ1-3
TGTGCCAGTAGTACCGCCGGCTCCTACAATGAGCAGTTCTTC	CASSTAGSYNEQFF	.	.	TRBV19	TRBJ2-1
TGTGCCAGCAGCTCCACCCGACAGCAAGAGACCCAGTACTTC	CASSSTRQQETQYF	many	.	TRBV7-6	TRBJ2-5
TGTGCCAGCAGCTTAGTAGGGACAGAAAGCAATCAGCCCCAGCATTTT	CASSLVGTESNQPQHF	.	TRBD1	TRBV7-2	TRBJ1-5
TGCGCCAGCAGCTCGCGGGGGGAGCAGACAGATACGCAGTATTTT	CASSSRGEQTDTQYF	few	TRBD2	TRBV5-1	TRBJ2-3
TGCAGTGCTCTGACTAGCGGGAGAGGGGAGCAGTTCTTC	CSALTSGRGEQFF	.	TRBD2	TRBV20-1	TRBJ2-1
TGTGCCAGCTCAGGTCAGCGCACAGATACGCAGTATTTT	CASSGQRTDTQYF	few	.	TRBV18	TRBJ2-3
TGTGCCATCAGTGACCCCAGGGGAAAAACCTACGAGCAGTACTTC	CAISDPRGKTYEQYF	few	.	TRBV10-3	TRBJ2-7
TGTGCCAGCAGACCTCTTAGCGGGAGGTCCTACAATGAGCAGTTCTTC	CASRPLSGRSYNEQFF	.	TRBD2	TRBV6-5	TRBJ2-1
TGTGCCAGCTCACCCTTCGACAGCGCCGAGCAGTACTTC	CASSPFDSAEQYF	.	.	TRBV18	TRBJ2-7
TGTGCCAGCACCTCCAGCGGGATGGCGGCAGATACGCAGTATTTT	CASTSSGMAADTQYF	.	TRBD2	TRBV28	TRBJ2-3
TGTGCCAGCAGATTGGGACTAGCTAGAGATGAGCAGTTCTTC	CASRLGLARDEQFF	few	TRBD2	TRBV12-3/TRBV12-4	TRBJ2-1
TGCGCCAGCAGCCAAGGTCCGGGACAGGCAACTGAAGCTTTCTTT	CASSQGPGQATEAFF	.	TRBD1	TRBV4-1	TRBJ1-1
TGCGCCAGCAGCCTGGGGGGGGGAGAGACCCAGTACTTC	CASSLGGGETQYF	.	TRBD2	TRBV5-1	TRBJ2-5
TGTGCCAGCAGCACACAGGGTTTCGCCGGGGAGCTGTTTTTT	CASSTQGFAGELFF	.	.	TRBV11-2	TRBJ2-2
TGTGCCAGCTCACCTCCGCGCGGACGGTTAAATGGAAACACCATATATTTT	CASSPPRGRLNGNTIYF	.	.	TRBV18	TRBJ1-3
TGTGCCAGCAGCTTGTCAGGGACTTTGTACAATGAGCAGTTCTTC	CASSLSGTLYNEQFF	.	.	TRBV7-2	TRBJ2-1
TGTGCCAGCAGCTCCCCCCCGGAGGGTGGCTCTGGGGCCAACGTCCTGACTTTC	CASSSPPEGGSGANVLTF	.	.	TRBV7-9	TRBJ2-6